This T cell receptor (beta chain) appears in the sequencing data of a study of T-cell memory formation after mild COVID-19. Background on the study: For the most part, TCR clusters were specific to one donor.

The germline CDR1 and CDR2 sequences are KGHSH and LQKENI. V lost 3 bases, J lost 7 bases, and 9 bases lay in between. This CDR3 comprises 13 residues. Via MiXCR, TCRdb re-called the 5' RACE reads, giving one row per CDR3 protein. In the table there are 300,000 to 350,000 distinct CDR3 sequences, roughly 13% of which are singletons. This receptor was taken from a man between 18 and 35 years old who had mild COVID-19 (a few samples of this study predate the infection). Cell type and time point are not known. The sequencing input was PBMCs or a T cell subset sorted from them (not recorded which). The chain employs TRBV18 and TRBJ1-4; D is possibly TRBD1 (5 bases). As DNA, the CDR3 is TGTGCCAGCTCACCGGGGGGAATTGAAAAACTGTTTTTT. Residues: CASSPGGIEKLFF.